The 2 T cell receptor beta chains reported below all come from one sample, sequenced in a study of monozygotic twins with inflammatory bowel disease. TCRdb re-called the 5' RACE reads and gives one entry per CDR3 protein, without DNA. The listing contains about 210,000 distinct CDR3 sequences. The specimen was blood. These receptors were collected from a human donor with ulcerative colitis or Crohn's disease, or a healthy co-twin of an affected twin (not recorded which).

The gene calls are TRBV25-1 and TRBJ2-3. CDR3 length: 12 amino acids. Germline loops: CDR1 MGHDK, CDR2 SYGVNS. The CDR3 is CASSEQVDTQYF.

V is TRBV28 and J is TRBJ2-1; TCRdb indicates TRBD1, and absent DNA this call remains unverified. This CDR3 is 15 amino acids long. The germline CDR1 and CDR2 sequences are MDHEN and SYDVKM. The CDR3 region is CASSRTGRQPNEQFF.